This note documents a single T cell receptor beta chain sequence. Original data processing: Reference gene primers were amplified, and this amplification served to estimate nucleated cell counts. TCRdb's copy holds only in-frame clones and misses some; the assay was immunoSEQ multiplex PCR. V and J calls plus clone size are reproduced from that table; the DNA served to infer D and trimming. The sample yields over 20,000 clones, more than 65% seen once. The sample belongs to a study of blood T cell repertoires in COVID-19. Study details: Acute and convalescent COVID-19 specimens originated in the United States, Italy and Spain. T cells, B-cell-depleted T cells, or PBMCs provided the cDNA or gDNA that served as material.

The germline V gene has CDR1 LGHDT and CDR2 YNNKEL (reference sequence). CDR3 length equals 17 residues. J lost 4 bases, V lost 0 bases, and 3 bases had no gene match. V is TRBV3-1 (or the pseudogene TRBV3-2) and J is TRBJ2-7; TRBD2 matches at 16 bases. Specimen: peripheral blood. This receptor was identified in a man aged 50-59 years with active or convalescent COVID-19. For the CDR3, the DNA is TGTGCCAGCAGCCAAGAAGGGACTAGCGGGGGGGCGTACGAGCAGTACTTC. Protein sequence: CASSQEGTSGGAYEQYF.